The 2 T cell receptor beta chains in this list originate from one sample, sequenced in a study of control samples from healthy donors and cancer patients. Method: immunoSEQ multiplex PCR; TCRdb's copy keeps in-frame clones and lacks some. The data hold roughly 80,000 clones, with over 75% observed a single time. The specimen was blood. The receptors stem from a woman aged 45-60 years in good health.

The genes are TRBV5-6 and TRBJ2-7; D gene ambiguous. There are 13 residues in the CDR3. Germline V lookup: CDR1 SGHDT, CDR2 YYEEEE. Trimming pared 1 base from V and 1 base from J, leaving 6 bases between. CDR3 protein: CASSLTWSYEQYF. The CDR3 DNA is TGTGCCAGCAGCTTGACTTGGTCCTACGAGCAGTACTTC.

V and J are TRBV30 and TRBJ1-5; possibly TRBD1 for D (5 bases). V was pared by 4 bases and J by 8 bases, with 15 bases between. CDR1 and CDR2 from the germline V gene are GTSNPN and SVGIG (reference sequence). CDR3 length equals 13 residues. CDR3 sequence (DNA): TGTGCCTGGACGAGTCTGTTAGGGGAGCCCCAGCATTTT. Its protein product is CAWTSLLGEPQHF.